The clone carrying this T cell receptor (beta chain) was counted a few times. The data derive from a study of T-cell memory formation after mild COVID-19. Study-level information: Among the donors, TCR clusters were largely specific to each donor.

V trimming: 4 bases; J trimming: 8 bases; junction bases outside the gene matches: 7. The CDR3 contains 15 residues. Germline-derived CDR1 and CDR2 are MGHRA and YSYEKL. The 5'RACE method, run with constant-segment primers, produced TCR alpha and TCR beta cDNA libraries (carrying sample barcodes and UMIs). One entry per CDR3 protein results from TCRdb running MiXCR on the 5' RACE reads. In the table there are around 370,000 distinct CDR3 sequences, 20% to 25% of which are singletons. Sample: PBMCs or a T cell subset sorted from them (not recorded which). The chain links TRBV4-1 to TRBJ2-1; TRBD2 aligns across 11 bases. The sequence came from an adult woman who had mild COVID-19 (a few samples of this study predate the infection). Cell type and time point are not known. The CDR3 sequence is CASSRIAGGPDEQFF. The DNA of the CDR3 is TGCGCCAGCAGCCGGATAGCGGGGGGGCCCGATGAGCAGTTCTTC.